The sequence of this TCR beta chain was determined in a study of cytomegalovirus exposure and HLA in healthy donors. Findings and caveats of the study: The study listed roughly 150 cytomegalovirus-associated TCR beta chains. Exclusion applied to some V segments, including TRBV6-2 and TRBV6-3, as they were indistinguishable.

Notes on this clone: The antigen remains unidentified.

It was with 60 Vbeta and 13 Jbeta primers that the PCR ran. Repertoires were generated with immunoSEQ multiplex PCR, while TCRdb's copy carries only in-frame clones and drops some. The sample table sets out tens of thousands of clones. The CDR3 covers 15 residues. Germline V lookup: CDR1 MNHEY, CDR2 SVGAGI. Trimming cost V 2 bases and J 2 bases; bases outside gene matches: 0. The receptor was derived from a woman younger than 45 in good health and CMV-seronegative. Input material: PBMCs. This chain joins TRBV6-5 and TRBJ2-6, with 7 bases fitting TRBD1. Here the CDR3 reads CASSYDRAGANVLTF. CDR3 sequence (DNA): TGTGCCAGCAGTTACGACAGGGCTGGGGCCAACGTCCTGACTTTC.